This paragraph reports one T cell receptor beta chain. This clone was detected a few times. Which antigen it targets is not known. Base qualities were left out, and no much larger clone turns up one base away. Sequences SGHRS (CDR1) and YFSETQ (CDR2) are obtained from the germline V gene. The CDR3 measures 13 amino acids from cysteine to phenylalanine. Only the CDR3 part of the read is kept: 39 bases, read in frame from the first base. Trimming removed 4 bases from V and 8 bases from J; the gene matches leave 8 bases unexplained. The meaning of the sample's time point label: cells obtained before transplantation from donor or recipient. CD3+CD4+ and CD3+CD8+ populations were FACS-sorted from unstimulated pre-transplant donor and recipient cells taken from spleen or lymph nodes. This specimen comes from a study of graft-versus-host responses after intestinal transplantation (dated by TCRdb to the early 2020s). Regarding the research as a whole: Multivisceral, liver-intestinal, or isolated intestinal transplants were received by the recipients. A peak of at least 4% donor T cells among recipient peripheral blood mononuclear cells was the definition used for donor T cell macrochimerism. Rather than going through the commercial service, samples from three later patients were sequenced in-house on an Illumina MiSeq and processed with MiXCR. To identify alloreactive clones, pre-transplant mixed lymphocyte reaction products were sequenced and compared with unstimulated pre-transplant donor and recipient T cells. Bulk TCR-beta CDR3 sequencing was used to track graft-versus-host and host-versus-graft alloreactive T cell clones in the graft, circulation and bone marrow after intestinal transplantation. Anti-thymocyte globulin induction was given to all recipients, followed by maintenance tacrolimus and steroids for two to three years. The cohort enrolled about 23 intestinal transplant recipients, one of whom was a retransplant, and a few patients without pretransplant specimens were excluded. The study at large found these results: In patients with donor T cell macrochimerism, the allografts had high GvH to HvG T cell clonal ratios. GvH clones turned up in recipient bone marrow, with some appearing earlier in ileal mucosa or blood, a pattern consistent with an intestinal mucosal origin. The relatively low number and heterogeneity of intestinal transplant patients limited the conclusions. Early after transplant, peak levels of circulating GvH clones were associated with declines in HvG clones.

The library was made by the immunoSEQ multiplex PCR assay. For most patients, genomic DNA was isolated with the Qiagen DNeasy Blood and Tissue Kit and sent frozen to Adaptive Biotechnologies for TCR sequencing. For most patients, genomic DNA was subjected to high-throughput TCR-beta CDR3 sequencing by Adaptive Biotechnologies. As for how the authors treated the data: Adaptive's ImmunoSEQ software was the source of the TCR sequencing data for 15 to 20 patients, while a few other patients were processed with MiXCR and VDJtools. CD4 versus CD8 sorting errors were corrected by removing sequences found in both subsets at a frequency ratio below 5:1. Because the origin of CDR3 nucleotide sequences shared between donor and recipient could not be assigned, those sequences were removed. At least 2-fold expansion over unstimulated cells and a minimum CFSE-low frequency of 0.002% (template counts) or 0.001% (read counts) were required for clones to be classified as alloreactive. Clones detected in sequenced pre-transplant spleen, lymph node, or MLR CFSE-low populations of the donor or recipient were defined as mappable. The cumulative frequency of alloreactive clones was calculated as a percentage of all sequences, weighted by copy number. The table was pulled from immuneACCESS by TCRdb, which kept in-frame rearrangements only. Such tables lose some clones; where checked, under half of the loss comes from unresolved V genes, and the rest has no known cause. For V, J and clone size, that table is used; D and trimming come from the DNA. The sample table shows around 120,000 clones, and about 93% are seen once. In total, the top ten clones hold around 0.12% of the sample.

The TCR sequence derives from a human donor who received an intestinal transplant. The chain uses TRBV5-1 and TRBJ1-2; the central 7 bases match TRBD1. The sample consisted of unstimulated CD4+ T cells sorted from spleen or lymph node cells, taken before intestinal transplant. The bases are TGCGCCAGCAGCATTGACAGGGAGCGGGGCTACACCTTC. Translated, it gives CASSIDRERGYTF.